The 15 T cell receptor beta chains in this list originate from one sample, sequenced in a study of T-cell reconstitution after alpha-beta-depleted transplantation in children. The library targeted TCRbeta and was prepared with unique molecular identifiers. Each CDR3 protein gets one entry after TCRdb re-called the PCR reads with MiXCR. Among approximately 500,000 distinct CDR3 sequences listed, 25% to 30% were seen once. Sequencing was performed on PBMCs, taken before TCRalphabeta/CD19-depleted stem cell transplant. All receptors derive from a boy younger than two with Wiskott-Aldrich syndrome, due to receive a stem cell transplant.

This clonotype occurred a few times. The chain combines TRBV6-5 with TRBJ2-3; 10 positions agree with TRBD1. Trimming cost V 2 bases and J 0 bases; bases outside gene matches: 2. This CDR3 region has 16 residues. Germline V gives CDR1 MNHEY, CDR2 SVGAGI. CDR3 sequence (DNA): TGTGCCAGCAGTTACAGGGACAGGGGAAGCACAGATACGCAGTATTTT. This codes for CASSYRDRGSTDTQYF.

J is TRBJ2-2 and V is TRBV20-1, with 7 nucleotides matching TRBD2. The germline gives CDR1 DFQATT, CDR2 SNEGSKA (reference sequence). Trimming at V came to 0 bases and at J to 3 bases, leaving 4 bases not matched to a gene. CDR3 length: 15 residues. CDR3 loop: CSARDRLADTGELFF. CDR3 sequence (DNA): TGCAGTGCTAGAGATCGACTAGCAGACACCGGGGAGCTGTTTTTT.

In this sample, this clonotype turned up a few times. The chain links TRBV29-1 to TRBJ1-1; 8 bases match TRBD1. Germline V gene data show CDR1 as SQVTM and CDR2 as ANQGSEA. With 4 bases clipped from V and 4 bases from J, the junction kept 11 bases outside the gene matches. The CDR3 contains 15 residues. The chain's CDR3 is CSVVEVDRVSTEAFF. In nucleotides, the CDR3 is TGCAGCGTTGTTGAAGTGGACAGGGTCAGCACTGAAGCTTTCTTT.

This clonotype was counted between two and nine times. This chain uses TRBV2 with TRBJ2-1; TRBD2 is a possible D gene (6 bases). The CDR3 is 15 amino acids. The germline V gene has CDR1 SNHLY and CDR2 FYNNEI. Trimming took 8 bases from V and 2 from J, leaving 16 bases between them. CDR3 sequence (DNA): TGTGCCAGCGGCCGGGACTCGATTACCTACAATGAGCAGTTCTTC. Translation: CASGRDSITYNEQFF.

CDR3 DNA sequence: TGTGCCAGCTCGACCTTTAGCGGGAGTTCGGTTGAGCAGTACTTC. This encodes CASSTFSGSSVEQYF. The V call is TRBV6-1, the J call TRBJ2-7; 9 bases are a match to TRBD2. CDR1 is MNHNS, CDR2 SASEGT, per germline. The CDR3 is 15 amino acids. V was clipped by 8 bases and J by 7 bases; unmatched bases: 15.

The V and J genes are TRBV20-1 and TRBJ2-3; 8 nucleotides match TRBD2. CDR3 size: 12 residues. The germline V gene encodes CDR1 DFQATT and CDR2 SNEGSKA (reference sequence). The V gene end was trimmed by 6 bases and the J gene end by 11 bases; junction bases not matched to a gene: 10. The CDR3 reads CSAGLADRLQYF. CDR3 coding DNA: TGCAGTGCCGGACTAGCCGACCGTCTGCAGTATTTT.

The J gene is TRBJ2-5, the V gene TRBV15; TRBD2 agrees at 10 bases. In germline, CDR1 is LNHNV, CDR2 YYDKDF (reference sequence). The V gene end was trimmed by 4 bases and the J gene end by 2 bases; junction bases not matched to a gene: 10. The CDR3 runs to 17 residues. The CDR3 is CATSKATSGLPQETQYF. The CDR3 nucleotides read TGTGCCACCAGCAAAGCGACTAGCGGGTTACCACAAGAGACCCAGTACTTC.

The chain couples TRBV12-3 or TRBV12-4 to TRBJ2-1; maybe TRBD1 (5 bases). This CDR3 has 15 residues. With 6 bases removed from V and 0 bases from J, the gap between germline ends came to 12 bases. The DNA of the CDR3 is TGTGCCAGCAGCCCCAGTAGGGGCTCCTACAATGAGCAGTTCTTC. This gives the protein CASSPSRGSYNEQFF.

The chain recombines TRBV15 with TRBJ2-7; D is possibly TRBD1 (5 bases). The CDR3 runs 14 residues. CDR1 LNHNV and CDR2 YYDKDF come from the germline V gene (reference sequence). The V end lost 3 bases, the J end lost 2 bases, and 11 bases lay between the germline ends. CDR3 nucleotide sequence: TGTGCCACCAGCAGCACCGAGACAGCCTACGAGCAGTACTTC. Translating it yields CATSSTETAYEQYF.

The rearrangement links TRBV5-1 to TRBJ2-1, with a possible D match to TRBD2 (6 bases). Germline V gene data show CDR1 as SGHRS and CDR2 as YFSETQ. Trimming shortened V by 4 bases and J by 15 bases, and 23 bases separated the two germline ends. The CDR3 is 14 residues long. CDR3: CASSEGSSEPSRFF. The CDR3 DNA reads as TGCGCCAGCAGCGAAGGGTCTAGCGAACCCAGCAGGTTCTTC. The full variable domain, its missing parts supplied by reference TRBV5-1 and TRBJ2-1, is KAGVTQTPRYLIKTRGQQVTLSCSPISGHRSVSWYQQTPGQGLQFLFEYFSETQRNKGNFPGRFSGRQFSNSRSEMNVSTLELGDSALYLCASSEGSSEPSRFFGPGTRLTVL.

This clonotype was detected only a few times. The V gene is TRBV5-1, the J gene TRBJ2-1; D possibly matches TRBD1 or TRBD2 (5 bases each). CDR1 and CDR2 from the germline V gene are SGHRS and YFSETQ. Trimming left V 0 bases short and J 0 bases short, with 13 bases between. The CDR3 spans 17 residues. The DNA of the CDR3 is TGCGCCAGCAGCTTGGGTGGGGGAATAGTCTCCTACAATGAGCAGTTCTTC. Protein product: CASSLGGGIVSYNEQFF.

The chain carries TRBV5-1 and TRBJ2-7; possible D gene TRBD1, 6 bases. The CDR3 loop spans 14 amino acids. In germline, CDR1 is SGHRS, CDR2 YFSETQ. Trimming shortened V by 0 bases and J by 2 bases, and 9 bases separated the two germline ends. DNA of the CDR3: TGCGCCAGCAGCTTGGCAGGGGCCCCCTACGAGCAGTACTTC. This codes for CASSLAGAPYEQYF.

J is TRBJ2-3 and V is TRBV3-1, with TRBD2 matching over 7 bases. J lost 3 bases, V lost 0 bases, and 3 bases had no gene match. Germline CDR1 reads LGHDT; CDR2 reads YNNKEL (reference sequence). The CDR3 has 15 amino acids. CDR3 sequence reads: CASSQDGGSTDTQYF. The CDR3 DNA is TGTGCCAGCAGCCAAGACGGGGGGTCAACAGATACGCAGTATTTT.

This chain joins TRBV20-1 and TRBJ2-1, with D possibly being TRBD1 or TRBD2 (5 bases each). This CDR3 has 14 residues. CDR1 and CDR2 from the germline V gene are DFQATT and SNEGSKA (reference sequence). Trimming shortened V by 5 bases and J by 0 bases, and 11 bases separated the two germline ends. This chain's CDR3 is CSASGRSSYNEQFF. The CDR3 bases are TGCAGTGCTTCGGGACGTAGCTCCTACAATGAGCAGTTCTTC.

This clonotype occurred a few times. The germline gene is not matched at one end of the junction; a read error may be the cause. The chain links TRBV20-1 to TRBJ1-1; D perhaps matches TRBD1 (5 bases). The V gene's germline CDR1 is DFQATT and CDR2 SNEGSKA (reference sequence). This CDR3 contains 14 residues. The CDR3 spells CSGRLQGMNTEAFF. The CDR3, as DNA: TGCAGTGGTAGACTCCAGGGAATGAACACTGAAGCTTTCTTT.